These T cell receptor beta chains were read from a single sample in a study of T cell repertoires in cytomegalovirus infection. TCRdb recomputed calls from the reads with MiXCR, one row per CDR3 protein. The table has approximately 250,000 distinct CDR3 sequences, approximately 24% seen once. What was sequenced was CD8+ T cells from PBMCs. The receptors were gathered from a human donor in good health (CMV status not recorded). Some clones in this sample may be carry-over from other donors' samples. Both conserved end residues are part of each CDR3. D genes are given only for firm matches. Clone size is not always given. Where it is, it says once, few, many or a class for expanded clones.

size: few
V: TRBV20-1
D: -
J: TRBJ2-1
CDR3: CSARDPGNEQFF
DNA: TGCAGTGCTAGAGATCCAGGCAATGAGCAGTTCTTC

size: few
V: TRBV7-9
D: -
J: TRBJ1-1
CDR3: CASTVGHEAFF
DNA: TGTGCCAGCACCGTGGGGCATGAAGCTTTCTTT

size: few
V: TRBV29-1
D: TRBD2
J: TRBJ2-5
CDR3: CSEPRVGGRETQYF
DNA: TGCAGCGAGCCCCGGGTGGGGGGGAGAGAGACCCAGTACTTC

size: -
V: TRBV7-9
D: -
J: TRBJ2-1
CDR3: CASSSSEGGLSSHNEQFF
DNA: TGTGCCAGCAGCTCCTCAGAGGGGGGGCTTTCGTCCCACAATGAGCAGTTCTTC

size: -
V: TRBV2
D: TRBD1
J: TRBJ2-3
CDR3: CASRPQGASTDTQYF
DNA: TGTGCCAGCAGACCCCAGGGGGCAAGCACAGATACGCAGTATTTT

size: few
V: TRBV2
D: TRBD2
J: TRBJ2-7
CDR3: CASRDRDYLTYEQYF
DNA: TGTGCCAGCAGGGACCGGGACTACCTAACCTACGAGCAGTACTTC

size: few
V: TRBV20-1
D: TRBD1
J: TRBJ1-1
CDR3: CSAREVLQGARGTEAFF
DNA: TGCAGTGCTAGAGAGGTGTTACAGGGGGCGCGGGGGACTGAAGCTTTCTTT

size: -
V: TRBV19
D: TRBD2
J: TRBJ2-1
CDR3: CASSIPASGYNEQFF
DNA: TGTGCCAGTAGTATTCCGGCTAGCGGGTACAATGAGCAGTTCTTC

size: -
V: TRBV4-1
D: -
J: TRBJ2-7
CDR3: CASSHLKGPGYEQYF
DNA: TGCGCCAGCAGCCACCTGAAGGGGCCAGGATACGAGCAGTACTTC

size: -
V: TRBV27
D: -
J: TRBJ2-7
CDR3: CASSLSQPTPSSEQYF
DNA: TGTGCCAGCAGTTTATCGCAGCCGACCCCGTCCTCGGAGCAGTACTTC

size: -
V: TRBV20-1
D: -
J: TRBJ1-1
CDR3: CSARDIRDTEAFF
DNA: TGCAGTGCTAGAGATATCAGGGACACTGAAGCTTTCTTT

size: few
V: TRBV6-6
D: TRBD1
J: TRBJ2-7
CDR3: CASSYSPGGYEQYF
DNA: TGTGCCAGCAGTTACTCCCCAGGGGGCTACGAGCAGTACTTC

size: few
V: TRBV9
D: TRBD2
J: TRBJ2-1
CDR3: CASSVVGGGAYNEQFF
DNA: TGTGCCAGCAGCGTAGTGGGCGGGGGGGCCTACAATGAGCAGTTCTTC

size: few
V: TRBV6-6
D: TRBD1
J: TRBJ2-7
CDR3: CASSHDRVSYEQYF
DNA: TGTGCCAGCAGTCACGACAGGGTCTCCTACGAGCAGTACTTC

size: few
V: TRBV10-3
D: -
J: TRBJ2-1
CDR3: CAISEFRSPTGREYNEQFF
DNA: TGTGCCATCAGTGAGTTTAGGTCCCCGACAGGGCGGGAGTACAATGAGCAGTTCTTC

size: -
V: TRBV29-1
D: -
J: TRBJ1-1
CDR3: CSVETGEAFF
DNA: TGCAGCGTTGAGACAGGTGAAGCTTTCTTT

size: many
V: TRBV7-7
D: -
J: TRBJ2-2
CDR3: CASSPGGLSTTGELFF
DNA: TGTGCCAGCAGCCCCGGGGGGCTCTCAACCACCGGGGAGCTGTTTTTT

size: few
V: TRBV5-5
D: TRBD1
J: TRBJ2-5
CDR3: CASSHRDRGPQETQYF
DNA: TGTGCCAGCAGCCACCGGGACAGGGGACCCCAAGAGACCCAGTACTTC

size: many
V: TRBV7-6
D: TRBD1
J: TRBJ2-1
CDR3: CATAADRLYNEQFF
DNA: TGTGCCACCGCGGCGGACAGGCTATACAATGAGCAGTTCTTC

size: few
V: TRBV12-3/TRBV12-4
D: -
J: TRBJ1-1
CDR3: CASGLLSEAFF
DNA: TGTGCCAGCGGACTACTTAGTGAAGCTTTCTTT

size: few
V: TRBV6-1
D: -
J: TRBJ1-1
CDR3: CASRPLTGSTEAFF
DNA: TGTGCCAGCAGACCCCTGACAGGCTCCACTGAAGCTTTCTTT

size: -
V: TRBV4-2
D: TRBD1
J: TRBJ1-2
CDR3: CASSHDGQGVDYGYTF
DNA: TGTGCCAGCAGCCACGACGGACAGGGGGTTGACTATGGCTACACCTTC

size: few
V: TRBV18
D: TRBD1
J: TRBJ1-6
CDR3: CASSPPGTGSSPLHF
DNA: TGTGCCAGCTCACCACCCGGGACAGGGTCTTCACCCCTCCACTTT

size: few
V: TRBV7-9
D: -
J: TRBJ1-4
CDR3: CASSSPAGVGEKLFF
DNA: TGTGCCAGCAGCTCCCCTGCAGGGGTAGGAGAAAAACTGTTTTTT

size: few
V: TRBV20-1
D: TRBD1
J: TRBJ1-2
CDR3: CSASWDRRYGYTF
DNA: TGCAGTGCTAGTTGGGACAGGCGCTATGGCTACACCTTC

size: many
V: TRBV7-8
D: TRBD2
J: TRBJ2-1
CDR3: CASSSPWTSGGLPSSYNEQFF
DNA: TGTGCCAGCAGCTCGCCGTGGACTAGCGGGGGGCTCCCGAGCTCCTACAATGAGCAGTTCTTC

size: many
V: TRBV5-4
D: -
J: TRBJ2-1
CDR3: CASSLGDILNNEQFF
DNA: TGTGCCAGCAGCTTGGGGGATATCCTGAACAATGAGCAGTTCTTC

size: -
V: TRBV7-9
D: -
J: TRBJ1-4
CDR3: CASSTGTGNEKLFF
DNA: TGTGCCAGCAGCACCGGGACGGGGAATGAAAAACTGTTTTTT

size: few
V: TRBV7-3
D: -
J: TRBJ2-1
CDR3: CASSLTGVSYNEQFF
DNA: TGTGCCAGCAGCTTAACAGGGGTGTCCTACAATGAGCAGTTCTTC

size: -
V: TRBV10-3
D: -
J: TRBJ2-7
CDR3: CAISDTGRSYEQYF
DNA: TGTGCCATCAGTGATACAGGCCGATCCTACGAGCAGTACTTC

size: -
V: TRBV19
D: TRBD2
J: TRBJ2-1
CDR3: CASSDWLAGVYNEQFF
DNA: TGTGCCAGTAGCGATTGGCTAGCGGGTGTCTACAATGAGCAGTTCTTC

size: -
V: TRBV4-2
D: -
J: TRBJ1-5
CDR3: CASSQEWGYSNQPQHF
DNA: TGTGCCAGCAGCCAAGAATGGGGGTATAGCAATCAGCCCCAGCATTTT